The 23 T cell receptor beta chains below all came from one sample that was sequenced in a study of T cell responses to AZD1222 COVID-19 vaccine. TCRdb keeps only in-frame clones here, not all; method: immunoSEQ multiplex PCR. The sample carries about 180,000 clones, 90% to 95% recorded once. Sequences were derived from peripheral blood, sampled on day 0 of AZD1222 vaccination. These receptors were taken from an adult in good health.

The CDR3 DNA reads TGTGCCAGCAGCTTTTATCTTGGACCCAGGGTTAACTCTGGAAACACCATATATTTT. Its translation: CASSFYLGPRVNSGNTIYF. The chain employs TRBV5-4 and TRBJ1-3, with D tentatively TRBD1 (5 bases). The V and J ends lost 2 bases and 0 bases respectively, with 21 bases between them. The germline CDR1 and CDR2 sequences are SGHNT and YYREEE (reference sequence). The CDR3 runs 19 residues.

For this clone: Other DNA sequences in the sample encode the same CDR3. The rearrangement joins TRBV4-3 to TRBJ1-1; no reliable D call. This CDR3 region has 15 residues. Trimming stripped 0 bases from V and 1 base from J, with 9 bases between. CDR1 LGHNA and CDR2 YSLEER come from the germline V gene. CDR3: CASSQDWVTNTEAFF. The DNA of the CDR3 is TGCGCCAGCAGCCAAGATTGGGTAACGAACACTGAAGCTTTCTTT.

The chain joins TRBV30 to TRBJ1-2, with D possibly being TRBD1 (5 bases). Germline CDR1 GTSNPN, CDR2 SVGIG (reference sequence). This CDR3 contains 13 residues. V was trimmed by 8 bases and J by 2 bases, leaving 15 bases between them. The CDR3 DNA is TGTGCCCGGGACGGAAACGTAAACTATGGCTACACCTTC. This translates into CARDGNVNYGYTF.

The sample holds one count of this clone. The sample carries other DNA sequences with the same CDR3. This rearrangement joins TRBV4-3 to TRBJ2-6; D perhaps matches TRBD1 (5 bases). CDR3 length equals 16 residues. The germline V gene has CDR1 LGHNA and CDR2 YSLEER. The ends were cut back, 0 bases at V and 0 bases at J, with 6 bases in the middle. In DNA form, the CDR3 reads TGCGCCAGCAGCCAAGATCAGGGCTCTGGGGCCAACGTCCTGACTTTC. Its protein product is CASSQDQGSGANVLTF.

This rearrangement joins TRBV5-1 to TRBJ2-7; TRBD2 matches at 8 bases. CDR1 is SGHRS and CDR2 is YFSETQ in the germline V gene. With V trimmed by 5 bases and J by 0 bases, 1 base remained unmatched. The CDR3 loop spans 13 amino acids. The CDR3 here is CASSAGGSYEQYF. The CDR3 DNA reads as TGCGCCAGCAGTGCGGGGGGCTCCTACGAGCAGTACTTC.

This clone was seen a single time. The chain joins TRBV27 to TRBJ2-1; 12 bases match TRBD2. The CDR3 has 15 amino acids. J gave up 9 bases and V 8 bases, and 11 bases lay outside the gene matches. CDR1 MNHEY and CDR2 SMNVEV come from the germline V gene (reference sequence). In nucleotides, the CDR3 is TGTGCCAGCGGAACTAGCGGGGGGTGGAGTCTTGAGCAGTTCTTC. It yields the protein CASGTSGGWSLEQFF.

The CDR3 reads CASSEAAGTGRNEQFF. The CDR3 bases are TGTGCCAGCAGTGAAGCCGCCGGGACAGGGAGAAATGAGCAGTTCTTC. V gene TRBV6-1 combines with J gene TRBJ2-1, with 9 bases lining up with TRBD1. The trim removed 0 bases at V and 7 bases at J, leaving 7 bases unmatched. The CDR3 extends over 16 amino acids. CDR1 is MNHNS and CDR2 is SASEGT in the germline V gene.

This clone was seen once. CDR3 loop: CASSLTGGTEAFF. The CDR3 nucleotides are TGTGCCAGCAGCTTAACAGGGGGCACTGAAGCTTTCTTT. The V gene is TRBV7-9, the J gene TRBJ1-1, with TRBD1 matching 8 bases. The CDR3 totals 13 residues. The junction had 0 bases not matched to a gene; V was cut back by 2 bases and J by 4 bases. Germline-derived CDR1 and CDR2 are SEHNR and FQNEAQ (reference sequence). The variable domain in full, with the rest retrieved from reference TRBV7-9 and TRBJ1-1, is DTGVSQNPRHKITKRGQNVTFRCDPISEHNRLYWYRQTLGQGPEFLTYFQNEAQLEKSRLLSDRFSAERPKGSFSTLEIQRTEQGDSAMYLCASSLTGGTEAFFGQGTRLTVV.

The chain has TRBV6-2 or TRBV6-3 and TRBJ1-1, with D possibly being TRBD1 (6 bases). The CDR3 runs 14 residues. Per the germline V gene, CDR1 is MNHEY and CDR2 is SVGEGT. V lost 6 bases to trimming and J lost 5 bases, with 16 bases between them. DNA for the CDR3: TGTGCCAGCAGCACAACAGGGCGGGATACTGAAGCTTTCTTT. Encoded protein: CASSTTGRDTEAFF.

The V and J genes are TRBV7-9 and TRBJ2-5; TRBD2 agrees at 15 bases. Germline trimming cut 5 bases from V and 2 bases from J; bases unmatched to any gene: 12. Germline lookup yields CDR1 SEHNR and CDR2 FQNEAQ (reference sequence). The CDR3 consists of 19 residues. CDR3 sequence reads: CASSPMRTSGRAEQETQYF. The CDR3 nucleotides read TGTGCCAGCAGCCCTATGCGGACTAGCGGGAGGGCCGAGCAAGAGACCCAGTACTTC.

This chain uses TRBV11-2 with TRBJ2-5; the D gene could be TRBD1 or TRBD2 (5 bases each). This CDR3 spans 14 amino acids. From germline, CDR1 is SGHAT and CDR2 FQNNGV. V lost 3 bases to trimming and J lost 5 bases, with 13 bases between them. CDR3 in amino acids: CASSFSGPRETQYF. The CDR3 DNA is TGTGCCAGCAGCTTTTCGGGGCCCAGGGAGACCCAGTACTTC.

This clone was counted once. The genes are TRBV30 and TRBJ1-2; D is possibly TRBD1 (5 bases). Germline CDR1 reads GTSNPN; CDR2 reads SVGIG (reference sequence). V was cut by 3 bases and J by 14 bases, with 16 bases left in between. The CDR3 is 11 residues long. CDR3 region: CAWSQRRGRTF. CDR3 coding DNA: TGTGCCTGGAGCCAAAGGAGGGGTCGAACCTTC.

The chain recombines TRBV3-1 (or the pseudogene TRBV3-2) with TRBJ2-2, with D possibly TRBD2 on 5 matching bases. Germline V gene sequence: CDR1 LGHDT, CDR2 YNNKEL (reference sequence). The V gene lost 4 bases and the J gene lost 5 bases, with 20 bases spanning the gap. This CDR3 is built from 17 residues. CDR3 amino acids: CASSLPQADYLTGELFF. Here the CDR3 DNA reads TGTGCCAGCAGCCTCCCTCAGGCCGACTATTTGACCGGGGAGCTGTTTTTT.

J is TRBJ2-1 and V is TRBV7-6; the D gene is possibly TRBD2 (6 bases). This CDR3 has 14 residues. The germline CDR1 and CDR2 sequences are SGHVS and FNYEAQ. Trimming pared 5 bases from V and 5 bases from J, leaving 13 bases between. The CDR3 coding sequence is TGTGCCAGCAGCCCGGAGGGGCGGGACAATGAGCAGTTCTTC. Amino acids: CASSPEGRDNEQFF.

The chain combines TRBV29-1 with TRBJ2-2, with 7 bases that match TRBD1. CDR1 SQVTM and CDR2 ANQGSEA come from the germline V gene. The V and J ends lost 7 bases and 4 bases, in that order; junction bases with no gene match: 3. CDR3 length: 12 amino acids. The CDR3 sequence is CSAYRGTGELFF. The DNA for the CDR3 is TGCAGCGCTTACAGGGGCACCGGGGAGCTGTTTTTT.

The CDR3: CASSELRGAAGNTIYF. The CDR3, as DNA: TGTGCCAGCAGTGAATTGCGGGGGGCGGCTGGAAACACCATATATTTT. V gene TRBV2 combines with J gene TRBJ1-3; possible D gene TRBD1, 6 bases. The V gene's germline CDR1 is SNHLY and CDR2 FYNNEI. Trimming removed 2 bases at V and 2 bases at J, with 13 bases between. CDR3 length: 16 amino acids.

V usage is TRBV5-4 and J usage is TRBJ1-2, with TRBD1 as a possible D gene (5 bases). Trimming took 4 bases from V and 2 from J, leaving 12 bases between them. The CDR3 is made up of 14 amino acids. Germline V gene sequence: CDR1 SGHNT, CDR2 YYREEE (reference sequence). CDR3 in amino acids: CASSPGQANYGYTF. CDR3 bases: TGTGCCAGCAGCCCGGGGCAGGCCAACTATGGCTACACCTTC.

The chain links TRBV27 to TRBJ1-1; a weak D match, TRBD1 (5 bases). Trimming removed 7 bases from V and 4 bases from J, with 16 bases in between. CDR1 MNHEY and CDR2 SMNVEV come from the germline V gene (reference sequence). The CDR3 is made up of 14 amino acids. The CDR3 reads CASTFLVGGTEAFF. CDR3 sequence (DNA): TGTGCCAGCACTTTCTTGGTGGGGGGCACTGAAGCTTTCTTT.

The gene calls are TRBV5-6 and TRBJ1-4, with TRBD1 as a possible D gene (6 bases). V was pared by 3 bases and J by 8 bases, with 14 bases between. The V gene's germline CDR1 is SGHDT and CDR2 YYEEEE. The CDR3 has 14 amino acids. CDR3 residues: CASSSGTTGEKLFF. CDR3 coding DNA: TGTGCCAGCAGCTCCGGGACAACGGGGGAAAAACTGTTTTTT.

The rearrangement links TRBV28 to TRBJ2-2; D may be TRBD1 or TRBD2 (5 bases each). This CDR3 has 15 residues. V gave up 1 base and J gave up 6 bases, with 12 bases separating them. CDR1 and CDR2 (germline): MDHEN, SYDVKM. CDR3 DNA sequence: TGTGCCAGCAGTTTATTGGGGGTCGGGGCCGGGGAGCTGTTTTTT. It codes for CASSLLGVGAGELFF.

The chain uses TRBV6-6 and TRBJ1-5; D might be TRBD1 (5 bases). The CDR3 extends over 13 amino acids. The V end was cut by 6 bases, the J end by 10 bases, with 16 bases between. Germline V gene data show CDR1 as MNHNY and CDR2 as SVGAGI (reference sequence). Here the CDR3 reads CASSLGTNDPQHF. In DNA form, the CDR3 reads TGTGCCAGCAGCCTTGGGACCAACGATCCCCAGCATTTT.

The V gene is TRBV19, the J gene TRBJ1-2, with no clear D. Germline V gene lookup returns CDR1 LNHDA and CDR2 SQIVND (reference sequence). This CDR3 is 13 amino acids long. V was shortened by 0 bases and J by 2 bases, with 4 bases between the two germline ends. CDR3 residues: CASSIESNYGYTF. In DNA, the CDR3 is TGTGCCAGTAGTATAGAGAGCAACTATGGCTACACCTTC.

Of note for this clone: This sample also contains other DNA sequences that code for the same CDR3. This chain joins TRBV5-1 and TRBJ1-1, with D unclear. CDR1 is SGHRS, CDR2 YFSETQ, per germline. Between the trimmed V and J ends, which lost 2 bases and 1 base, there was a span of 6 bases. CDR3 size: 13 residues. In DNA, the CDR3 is TGCGCCAGCAGCTTACCTACGAACACTGAAGCTTTCTTT. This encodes CASSLPTNTEAFF.